A selection of T cell receptor beta chains follows, all from one sample in a study of cytotoxic CD8 clonotypes in ibrutinib-treated CLL. Only in-frame clones appear in the TCRdb table, and some are missing; sequencing was by immunoSEQ multiplex PCR. This table has 200,000 to 250,000 clones, 65% to 80% appearing once. The source was PBMCs, collected after 12 months of ibrutinib treatment. The origin of the receptors is a human donor with chronic lymphocytic leukemia. CDR3s include the opening cysteine and the closing phenylalanine or tryptophan.

CDR3: CASSRRTGQETQYF
J: TRBJ2-5
V: TRBV7-2

CDR3: CASSQGMADYGYTF
J: TRBJ1-2
V: TRBV4-3

CDR3: CASRFGLANYGYTF
J: TRBJ1-2
V: TRBV28

CDR3: CASSLGQAYYEQYF
J: TRBJ2-7
V: TRBV5-1

CDR3: CASSQVLARGSYEQYF
J: TRBJ2-7
V: TRBV4-2

CDR3: CATTGLAGPDSYNEQFF
J: TRBJ2-1
V: TRBV7-2

CDR3: CASSSMGGYNGELFF
J: TRBJ2-2
V: TRBV6-6

CDR3: CAWTPAGGHEQFF
J: TRBJ2-1
V: TRBV30

CDR3: CASSPEDRADGYTF
J: TRBJ1-2
V: TRBV18

CDR3: CASSYQGVWSYEQYF
J: TRBJ2-7
V: TRBV6-5

CDR3: CASRERWGETQYF
J: TRBJ2-5
V: TRBV25-1

CDR3: CASRTTGTYGYTF
J: TRBJ1-2
V: TRBV11-2

CDR3: CASSLTGGRYNEQFF
J: TRBJ2-1
V: TRBV7-3

CDR3: CSVGFPPGHPTGELFF
J: TRBJ2-2
V: TRBV29-1

CDR3: CSVTPGQGVSYEQYF
J: TRBJ2-7
V: TRBV29-1

CDR3: CASSFSGRARTDTQYF
J: TRBJ2-3
V: TRBV5-4

CDR3: CASSDRGAVNNQPQHF
J: TRBJ1-5
V: TRBV7-2

CDR3: CSVPPPGSSGYTF
J: TRBJ1-2
V: TRBV29-1

CDR3: CASSPVSVSDTQYF
J: TRBJ2-3
V: TRBV27

CDR3: CASSWSNEQFF
J: TRBJ2-1
V: TRBV5-6